This TCR beta chain was recorded in a study of T cells in Graves' hyperthyroidism and ophthalmopathy. Fresh peripheral blood, under 11 ml, yielded the PBMCs. Amplified TCR beta CDR3 regions came from RNA transcripts. HTBI primers were employed in a first-round RT-PCR of the TCR CDR3. A single record per CDR3 protein comes from TCRdb applying MiXCR to the multiplex PCR reads. Counted here are roughly 400,000 distinct CDR3 sequences, around a sixth occurring once; the ten biggest clones make up 25% to 35%. Study-wide results and caveats: Most thyroid clonotypes with frequency above 0.001 were detected in blood.

This clonotype was recorded many times. Its specificity is not known. This CDR3 spans 10 amino acids. CDR1 and CDR2 (germline): MNHNS, SASEGT. Trimming removed 7 bases from V and 2 bases from J, with 1 base in between. Sequences were obtained from blood. The receptor was derived from a woman under 30 with Graves' hyperthyroidism that later progressed to Graves' ophthalmopathy. The chain couples TRBV6-1 to TRBJ2-3; D not resolved. This CDR3 is CASNTDTQYF. The CDR3 DNA reads TGTGCCAGCAACACAGATACGCAGTATTTT.